These 18 T cell receptor beta chains were sequenced from one sample in a study of blood T cells in healthy people across ages. Primers used in a second PCR of about 7 to 12 cycles were a sample-barcoded 5' primer and a J-beta primer mix. TCRdb re-called the 5' RACE reads with MiXCR, one entry per CDR3 protein. In the table there are more than 500,000 distinct CDR3 sequences, roughly a quarter of which are singletons. Separately, the same data were catalogued under a study of T cells of mothers and their children.

The sequencing input was blood. The receptors derive from a boy aged 2-9 years in good health.

This clonotype occurred a few times. V gene TRBV6-5 combines with J gene TRBJ1-2; D is perhaps TRBD1 (5 bases). This CDR3 has 15 residues. Trimming removed 5 bases from V and 0 bases from J, with 13 bases in between. CDR1 is MNHEY, CDR2 SVGAGI, per germline. The CDR3 spells CASSTWTRANYGYTF. Here the CDR3 DNA reads TGTGCCAGCAGTACCTGGACAAGAGCTAACTATGGCTACACCTTC.

V usage is TRBV12-3 or TRBV12-4 and J usage is TRBJ2-3; 8 bases are a match to TRBD2. After removal of 5 bases from V and 5 bases from J, the junction contained 3 bases not matched to a gene. The CDR3 has 13 amino acids. The CDR3 here is CASSPGTRDTQYF. CDR3 bases: TGTGCCAGCAGTCCCGGGACTAGAGATACGCAGTATTTT.

This clonotype showed up just a few times. CDR3 bases: TGTGCCAGCAGCTCTGTGACAGGGCAAGAGACCCAGTACTTC. Translation gives CASSSVTGQETQYF. The chain uses TRBV7-6 and TRBJ2-5, with 7 bases fitting TRBD1. CDR3 length: 14 residues. With V trimmed by 4 bases and J by 2 bases, 4 bases remained unmatched. Looked up from germline, CDR1 is SGHVS and CDR2 is FNYEAQ.

This clonotype has only a few counts. The V call is TRBV4-3, the J call TRBJ2-3, with TRBD2 matching over 11 bases. This CDR3 is 17 amino acids long. Germline V gene sequence: CDR1 LGHNA, CDR2 YSLEER. V dropped 0 bases and J dropped 5; count of bases not matched to a gene: 7. CDR3 sequence reads: CASSQDLGSGRGDTQYF. CDR3 coding DNA: TGCGCCAGCAGCCAAGATCTTGGTAGCGGGAGGGGAGATACGCAGTATTTT.

There are a few counts of this clonotype. The chain combines TRBV7-6 with TRBJ2-2; 7 bases fit TRBD2. From germline, CDR1 is SGHVS and CDR2 FNYEAQ. The CDR3 is made up of 16 amino acids. Trimming took 1 base from V and 6 from J; bases not matched to a gene: 8. This chain's CDR3 is CASSLEYGGGAGELFF. CDR3 sequence (DNA): TGTGCCAGCAGCTTAGAATACGGTGGGGGGGCCGGGGAGCTGTTTTTT.

The table lists this clonotype with a few counts. The V and J genes are TRBV10-3 and TRBJ1-1; 7 nucleotides match TRBD1. The CDR3 extends over 15 amino acids. Trimming removed 6 bases from V and 0 bases from J; junction bases left unmatched: 7. The V gene's germline CDR1 is ENHRY and CDR2 SYGVKD. The CDR3 loop is CAIRTGESMNTEAFF. For the CDR3, the DNA is TGTGCCATCAGAACAGGGGAGTCGATGAACACTGAAGCTTTCTTT.

In this sample, this clonotype turned up a few times. The chain recombines TRBV9 with TRBJ1-2; a weak D match, TRBD1 (6 bases). Germline values: CDR1 SGDLS, CDR2 YYNGEE. V dropped 3 bases and J dropped 3 bases, with 18 bases sitting between them. The CDR3 runs 16 residues. Here the CDR3 reads CASSADPGQNHYGYTF. The CDR3 coding sequence is TGTGCCAGCAGCGCCGACCCCGGACAGAACCACTATGGCTACACCTTC. The complete variable domain, with remaining parts taken from reference TRBV9 and TRBJ1-2, reads DSGVTQTPKHLITATGQRVTLRCSPRSGDLSVYWYQQSLDQGLQFLIQYYNGEERAKGNILERFSAQQFPDLHSELNLSSLELGDSALYFCASSADPGQNHYGYTFGSGTRLTVV.

This clonotype has just a few counts. The rearrangement links TRBV9 to TRBJ2-5; D is undetermined. The DNA end lines up better with TRBJ2-1; the J call may be wrong. Germline V gene lookup returns CDR1 SGDLS and CDR2 YYNGEE. The CDR3 runs 12 residues. CDR3 sequence reads: CASSVGRNRQFF. In DNA, the CDR3 is TGTGCCAGCAGCGTAGGCAGAAACCGGCAGTTCTTC.

The chain combines TRBV10-3 with TRBJ1-2; TRBD1 matches at 7 bases. The J segment lost 2 bases and the V segment lost 10 bases, leaving 4 bases of the junction unmatched. CDR3 length: 12 residues. The V gene's germline CDR1 is ENHRY and CDR2 SYGVKD. The CDR3 coding sequence is TGTGCCACCCGACAGGGAAACTATGGCTACACCTTC. Residues: CATRQGNYGYTF.

This clonotype was counted between two and nine times. The CDR3 reads CAWSPGLPANTGELFF. The CDR3 coding sequence is TGTGCCTGGAGCCCGGGACTACCCGCGAACACCGGGGAGCTGTTTTTT. The chain employs TRBV30 and TRBJ2-2; 7 bases line up with TRBD2. Trimming at V came to 3 bases and at J to 0 bases, leaving 7 bases not matched to a gene. The CDR3 has 16 residues. In germline, CDR1 is GTSNPN, CDR2 SVGIG (reference sequence).

This clonotype was detected a few times. V is TRBV21-1 and J is TRBJ2-1; the table's TRBD2 call for D was not verified on the DNA. TRBV21-1 is classified as a pseudogene. The CDR3 consists of 15 residues. DNA for the CDR3: TGTGCCAGCAGCAAAGGGGCGGGAAGCTACAATGAGCAGTTCTTC. Amino acid sequence: CASSKGAGSYNEQFF.

The CDR3 sequence is CAWSGWGVYGYTF. The CDR3 coding sequence is TGTGCCTGGAGTGGTTGGGGTGTCTATGGCTACACCTTC. V gene TRBV30 combines with J gene TRBJ1-2; no clear D gene. The V gene lost 1 base and the J gene lost 4 bases, with 10 bases spanning the gap. Germline CDR1 is GTSNPN and CDR2 is SVGIG (reference sequence). CDR3 length equals 13 residues. Variable domain in full (rest from reference TRBV30 and TRBJ1-2): SQTIHQWPATLVQPVGSPLSLECTVEGTSNPNLYWYRQAAGRGLQLLFYSVGIGQISSEVPQNLSASRPQDRQFILSSKKLLLSDSGFYLCAWSGWGVYGYTFGSGTRLTVV.

This clonotype turned up a few times. This sequence joins TRBV20-1 and TRBJ2-7; D might be TRBD2 (6 bases). The CDR3 totals 16 residues. Germline-derived CDR1 and CDR2 are DFQATT and SNEGSKA (reference sequence). V lost 0 bases and J 6 bases, leaving 21 bases between the germline ends. The CDR3 here is CSARDRGRRAVSEQYF. The CDR3 DNA is TGCAGTGCTAGAGATCGAGGAAGGAGGGCCGTCTCCGAGCAGTACTTC.

This clonotype was seen more than once but under ten times. This rearrangement joins TRBV7-2 to TRBJ2-5; 7 bases are a match to TRBD1. There are 13 residues in the CDR3. Germline V CDR1 and CDR2: SGHTA, FQGNSA. J was trimmed by 6 bases and V by 5 bases; bases with no gene match: 6. The chain's CDR3 is CASSATGAKTQYF. The CDR3 nucleotides are TGTGCCAGCAGCGCTACAGGGGCGAAGACCCAGTACTTC.

This rearrangement joins TRBV7-9 to TRBJ2-5, with TRBD2 identical over 8 bases. The end of the DNA is better explained by TRBJ2-7, so the J call may be wrong. Germline-derived CDR1 and CDR2 are SEHNR and FQNEAQ (reference sequence). The CDR3 runs 16 residues. The CDR3 here is CASSGNSGVGGNEQYF. As DNA, the CDR3 is TGTGCCAGCAGCGGCAATAGCGGGGTAGGGGGAAACGAGCAGTACTTC.

V and J are TRBV7-9 and TRBJ2-5; D perhaps matches TRBD1 (6 bases). CDR1 and CDR2 from the germline V gene are SEHNR and FQNEAQ (reference sequence). V was clipped by 3 bases and J by 0 bases, with 11 bases between them. CDR3 length: 15 residues. The CDR3 nucleotides are TGTGCCAGCAGCTTTTACGGACAGTACCAAGAGACCCAGTACTTC. Protein sequence: CASSFYGQYQETQYF.

V usage is TRBV25-1 and J usage is TRBJ1-3; D remains unclear. CDR3 length: 14 amino acids. CDR1 MGHDK and CDR2 SYGVNS come from the germline V gene. V was trimmed by 2 bases and J by 3 bases, leaving 8 bases between them. DNA of the CDR3: TGTGCCAGCAGTGAAGAAGGCATTGGAAACACCATATATTTT. Its protein is CASSEEGIGNTIYF. Filled out from reference TRBV25-1 and TRBJ1-3, the complete variable domain reads EADIYQTPRYLVIGTGKKITLECSQTMGHDKMYWYQQDPGMELHLIHYSYGVNSTEKGDLSSESTVSRIRTEHFPLTLESARPSHTSQYLCASSEEGIGNTIYFGEGSWLTVV.

This clonotype came up a few times. Mismatch with germline at one junction end may stem from a read error. This sequence joins TRBV20-1 and TRBJ2-5; TRBD2 aligns across 8 bases. The germline V gene encodes CDR1 DFQATT and CDR2 SNEGSKA (reference sequence). CDR3 length: 14 amino acids. DNA of the CDR3: TGCAGTGCTAGCCCGGGAGTAGCGGGGCAGAGGGAGTTCTTC. Protein sequence: CSASPGVAGQREFF.